This TCR beta chain derives from a study of blood T cell repertoires in COVID-19. Study details: Both acute and convalescent COVID-19 samples were obtained from the United States, Italy and Spain. Nucleic acid was either cDNA or gDNA, and it came from T cells, B-cell-depleted T cells, or PBMCs.

Germline V gene data show CDR1 as MNHEY and CDR2 as SMNVEV (reference sequence). CDR3 length: 16 residues. The V segment lost 3 bases and the J segment 5 bases; nucleotides outside the gene matches: 11. In the original analysis: For nucleated cells, counts were estimated from reference gene primer amplification. The method was immunoSEQ multiplex PCR; TCRdb's version includes in-frame clones alone and lacks a portion of them. The D gene and trimming were derived from the DNA, and the V and J assignments and clone size from that table. The sample yields tens of thousands of clones, about 79% seen once.

The sequence derives from a woman between 55 and 75 years old with acute or convalescent COVID-19. V and J are TRBV27 and TRBJ2-3, with 7 bases aligning to TRBD2. Sequencing was performed on peripheral blood. Here the CDR3 DNA reads TGTGCCAGCAGTTTGGGTATACAGGCGGGGGTAGATACGCAGTATTTT. Translating gives CASSLGIQAGVDTQYF.